The sequence of this T cell receptor beta chain was determined in a study of a mutant IDH1 vaccine in newly diagnosed glioma. Regarding the study as a whole: Researchers report vaccine-induced immune responses in 93.3% of patients.

To note about this clone: The antigen is not known.

Only in-frame clones appear in the TCRdb table, and some are missing; sequencing was by immunoSEQ multiplex PCR. The repertoire holds about 32,000 clones, with around three quarters as singletons. Time point in this sample: week 35, safety follow-up. Mutant IDH1 20-mer peptide, at 300 ug, made up each vaccine dose, with topical imiquimod. This TCR was sampled from a man in his forties with glioma. Some clones in this sample may be carry-over from other donors' samples. Specimen: PBMCs, collected from a glioma patient whose treatment included an IDH1 peptide vaccine.

CDR3 nucleotides: TGCGCCAGCAGCCAAGATCTTAGGGGAGGGACATCTAACTATGGCTACACCTTC. Translated: CASSQDLRGGTSNYGYTF. This sequence joins TRBV4-3 and TRBJ1-2; D might be TRBD1 (6 bases). The germline V gene encodes CDR1 LGHNA and CDR2 YSLEER. The CDR3 covers 18 residues. Trimming left V 0 bases short and J 0 bases short, with 17 bases between.